Sequencing of this T cell receptor beta chain was carried out in a study of blood T cell repertoires in COVID-19. Measured with immunoSEQ multiplex PCR; TCRdb has only the in-frame clones, and not every one. The sample includes 150,000 to 200,000 clones, 87% seen only once; the top ten take around 5%. The CDR3 extends over 14 amino acids. Trimming cost V 4 bases and J 1 base, with 6 bases left between them. The germline V gene encodes CDR1 KGHDR and CDR2 SFDVKD. The receptor's source is a human donor in a cohort sampled during active COVID-19. The V and J genes are TRBV24-1 and TRBJ2-2; D is unresolved. The specimen sequenced was peripheral blood. The CDR3: CATSESLNTGELFF. The CDR3 nucleotides read TGTGCCACCAGTGAGTCATTGAACACCGGGGAGCTGTTTTTT.